Each of the 10 T cell receptor beta chains below was sequenced from the same sample in a study of identical twins. TCRdb ran MiXCR on the 5' RACE reads and lists one entry per CDR3 protein. Of about 810,000 distinct CDR3 sequences detected, more than 9% appear once; the ten largest clones hold around 1.5%. Another study also made use of these data, one on yellow fever vaccine responses in identical twins.

The sequencing input was PBMCs. All receptors derive from a woman younger than 35 in good health.

This chain links TRBV5-1 with TRBJ2-7; D uncertain. Per the germline V gene, CDR1 is SGHRS and CDR2 is YFSETQ. V dropped 0 bases and J dropped 3 bases, with 10 bases sitting between them. The CDR3 extends over 14 amino acids. CDR3 sequence (DNA): TGCGCCAGCAGCTTGGCGAGTCCAGACTACGAGCAGTACTTC. This translates into CASSLASPDYEQYF.

This clonotype was picked up a small number of times. The chain has TRBV5-1 and TRBJ2-1, with 12 bases that match TRBD2. Germline V CDR1 and CDR2: SGHRS, YFSETQ. After removal of 3 bases from V and 5 bases from J, the junction contained 6 bases not matched to a gene. There are 16 residues in the CDR3. DNA for the CDR3: TGCGCCAGCAGCTCCGCCCGACTAGCGGGGGACAATGAGCAGTTCTTC. Encoded protein: CASSSARLAGDNEQFF.

This clonotype showed up many times. Relative to the germline gene, one junction end is altered; a read error may explain this. This chain links TRBV5-1 with TRBJ2-3; no clear D. CDR1 is SGHRS, CDR2 YFSETQ, per germline. This CDR3 is 13 amino acids long. CDR3 DNA sequence: TGTGCCAGCAGCCACGGCAGCACAGATACGCAGTATTTT. It translates to CASSHGSTDTQYF.

The chain recombines TRBV28 with TRBJ2-3, with D perhaps being TRBD1 or TRBD2 (5 bases each). CDR3 length: 15 amino acids. CDR1 MDHEN and CDR2 SYDVKM come from the germline V gene. Trimming removed 4 bases at V and 2 bases at J, with 13 bases between. CDR3 amino acids: CASSSPGRTTDTQYF. The CDR3 region has the DNA TGTGCCAGCAGTTCCCCGGGGCGGACCACAGATACGCAGTATTTT.

The chain combines TRBV7-9 with TRBJ1-1, with a tentative D call TRBD1 (6 bases). Germline CDR1 is SEHNR and CDR2 is FQNEAQ (reference sequence). Trimming cost V 6 bases and J 5 bases, with 10 bases left between them. The CDR3 loop spans 12 amino acids. The CDR3 is CASREGGTEAFF. The CDR3 bases are TGTGCCAGCAGAGAGGGGGGGACTGAAGCTTTCTTT.

The genes are TRBV7-2 and TRBJ2-1, with TRBD2 matching 8 bases. V lost 1 base, J lost 4 bases, and 3 bases stayed unmatched. Looked up from germline, CDR1 is SGHTA and CDR2 is FQGNSA. The CDR3 has 15 residues. The CDR3 loop reads CASSLELAAYNEQFF. The CDR3 DNA sequence: TGTGCCAGCAGCTTAGAACTAGCGGCGTACAATGAGCAGTTCTTC.

This clonotype came up a few times. The genes are TRBV10-2 and TRBJ2-3; no definite D call. The CDR3 length is 13 residues. Germline values: CDR1 WSHSY, CDR2 SAAADI. Trimming pared 1 base from V and 2 bases from J, leaving 4 bases between. Here the CDR3 DNA reads TGCGCCAGCAGTGAGTTCGACACAGATACGCAGTATTTT. This encodes CASSEFDTDTQYF.

The V and J genes are TRBV24-1 and TRBJ2-5, with 11 bases that match TRBD1. V dropped 6 bases and J dropped 6; count of bases not matched to a gene: 8. The CDR3 has 15 amino acids. In germline, CDR1 is KGHDR, CDR2 SFDVKD. CDR3 protein: CATSFGTGGMQTQYF. In DNA, the CDR3 is TGTGCCACCAGTTTTGGGACAGGGGGAATGCAGACCCAGTACTTC.

The chain carries TRBV4-1 and TRBJ2-1; the match to TRBD2 covers 7 bases. CDR1 MGHRA and CDR2 YSYEKL come from the germline V gene. Trimming at V came to 0 bases and at J to 6 bases, leaving 5 bases not matched to a gene. This CDR3 spans 15 amino acids. CDR3 residues: CASSQDPGGTNEQFF. CDR3 nucleotide sequence: TGCGCCAGCAGCCAAGACCCGGGGGGTACCAATGAGCAGTTCTTC.

This clonotype came up a few times. This chain uses TRBV18 with TRBJ1-2, with D uncertain. CDR1 is KGHSH, CDR2 LQKENI, per germline. The CDR3 has 13 amino acids. V lost 3 bases and J 1 base, leaving 6 bases between the germline ends. The CDR3 loop reads CASSPALNYGYTF. As DNA, the CDR3 is TGTGCCAGCTCACCCGCCCTTAACTATGGCTACACCTTC. The full variable domain, completed using reference TRBV18 and TRBJ1-2, is NAGVMQNPRHLVRRRGQEARLRCSPMKGHSHVYWYRQLPEEGLKFMVYLQKENIIDESGMPKERFSAEFPKEGPSILRIQQVVRGDSAAYFCASSPALNYGYTFGSGTRLTVV.